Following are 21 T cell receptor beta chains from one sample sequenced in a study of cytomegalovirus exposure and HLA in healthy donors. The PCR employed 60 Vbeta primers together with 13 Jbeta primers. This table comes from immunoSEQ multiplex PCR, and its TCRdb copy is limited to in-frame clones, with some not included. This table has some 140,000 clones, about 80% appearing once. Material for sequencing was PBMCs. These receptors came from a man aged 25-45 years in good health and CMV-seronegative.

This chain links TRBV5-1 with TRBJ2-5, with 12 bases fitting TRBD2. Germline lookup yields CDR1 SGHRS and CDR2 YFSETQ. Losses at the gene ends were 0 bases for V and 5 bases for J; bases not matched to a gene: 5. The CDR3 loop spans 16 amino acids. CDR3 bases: TGCGCCAGCAGCTTGGGACTAGCGGGAGACGGGGAGACCCAGTACTTC. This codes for CASSLGLAGDGETQYF.

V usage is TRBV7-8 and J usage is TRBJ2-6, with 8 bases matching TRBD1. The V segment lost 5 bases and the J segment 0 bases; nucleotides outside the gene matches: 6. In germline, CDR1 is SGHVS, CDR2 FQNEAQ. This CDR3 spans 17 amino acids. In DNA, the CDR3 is TGTGCCAGCAGCACACAGGGGGGAATCTCTGGGGCCAACGTCCTGACTTTC. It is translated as CASSTQGGISGANVLTF. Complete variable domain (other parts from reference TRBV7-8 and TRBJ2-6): GAGVSQSPRYKVAKRGQDVALRCDPISGHVSLFWYQQALGQGPEFLTYFQNEAQLDKSGLPSDRFFAERPEGSVSTLKIQRTQQEDSAVYLCASSTQGGISGANVLTFGAGSRLTVL.

The DNA for the CDR3 is TGTGCCAGCAGTCCAATGGACAGGGGGCTTAACACCGGGGAGCTGTTTTTT. This codes for CASSPMDRGLNTGELFF. The chain links TRBV28 to TRBJ2-2; TRBD1 matches 11 bases. Germline lookup yields CDR1 MDHEN and CDR2 SYDVKM. V dropped 5 bases and J dropped 2; count of bases not matched to a gene: 7. This CDR3 is 17 amino acids long.

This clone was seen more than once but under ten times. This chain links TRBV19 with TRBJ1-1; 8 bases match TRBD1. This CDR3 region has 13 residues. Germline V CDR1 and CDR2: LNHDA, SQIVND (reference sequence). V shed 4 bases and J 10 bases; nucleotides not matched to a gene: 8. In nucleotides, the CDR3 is TGTGCCAGTAGTACAGGGGGCGGGCCGGGAGCTTTCTTT. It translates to CASSTGGGPGAFF. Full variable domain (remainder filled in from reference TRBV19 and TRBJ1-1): DGGITQSPKYLFRKEGQNVTLSCEQNLNHDAMYWYRQDPGQGLRLIYYSQIVNDFQKGDIAEGYSVSREKKESFPLTVTSAQKNPTAFYLCASSTGGGPGAFFGQGTRLTVV.

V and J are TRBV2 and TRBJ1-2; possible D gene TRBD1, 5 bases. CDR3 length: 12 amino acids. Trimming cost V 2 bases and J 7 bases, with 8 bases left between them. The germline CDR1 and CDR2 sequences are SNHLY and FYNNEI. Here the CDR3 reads CASSESGFGYTF. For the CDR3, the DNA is TGTGCCAGCAGTGAATCAGGGTTTGGCTACACCTTC.

CDR3 residues: CASSPTGLFRYF. The CDR3 DNA reads as TGTGCCAGCAGCCCGACAGGGTTATTTCGGTACTTC. This chain uses TRBV14 with TRBJ2-5; TRBD1 matches at 7 bases. Germline loops: CDR1 SGHDN, CDR2 FVKESK. The CDR3 contains 12 residues. V dropped 4 bases and J dropped 13; count of bases not matched to a gene: 9.

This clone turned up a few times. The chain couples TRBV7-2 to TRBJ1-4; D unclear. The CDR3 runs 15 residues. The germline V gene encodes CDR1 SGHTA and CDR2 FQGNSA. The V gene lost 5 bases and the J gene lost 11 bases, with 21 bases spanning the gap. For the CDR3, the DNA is TGTGCCAGCAGCCCCTTTACACCTCCGATCGGGAAACTGTTTTTT. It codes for CASSPFTPPIGKLFF.

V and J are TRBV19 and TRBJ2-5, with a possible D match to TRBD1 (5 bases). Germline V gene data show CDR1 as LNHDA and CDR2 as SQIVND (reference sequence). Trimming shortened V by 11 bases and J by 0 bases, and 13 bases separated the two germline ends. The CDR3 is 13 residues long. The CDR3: CAPGPRDQETQYF. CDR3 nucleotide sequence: TGTGCCCCAGGACCCAGGGACCAAGAGACCCAGTACTTC.

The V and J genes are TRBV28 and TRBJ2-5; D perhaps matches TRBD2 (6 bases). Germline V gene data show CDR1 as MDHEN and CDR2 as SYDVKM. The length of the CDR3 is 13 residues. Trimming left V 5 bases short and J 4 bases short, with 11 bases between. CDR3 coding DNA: TGTGCCAGCAGTGGCGGGACGGGAGAGACCCAGTACTTC. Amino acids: CASSGGTGETQYF.

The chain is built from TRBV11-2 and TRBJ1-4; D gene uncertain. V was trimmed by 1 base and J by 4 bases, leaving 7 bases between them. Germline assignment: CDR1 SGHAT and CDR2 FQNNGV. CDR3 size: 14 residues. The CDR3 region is CASSLVGVNEKLFF. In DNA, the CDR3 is TGTGCCAGCAGCTTAGTGGGAGTTAATGAAAAACTGTTTTTT.

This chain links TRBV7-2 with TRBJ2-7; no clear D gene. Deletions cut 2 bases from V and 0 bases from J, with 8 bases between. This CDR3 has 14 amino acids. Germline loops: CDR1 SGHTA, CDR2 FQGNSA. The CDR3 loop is CASSLLPSSYEQYF. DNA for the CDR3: TGTGCCAGCAGCTTATTACCGAGCTCCTACGAGCAGTACTTC.

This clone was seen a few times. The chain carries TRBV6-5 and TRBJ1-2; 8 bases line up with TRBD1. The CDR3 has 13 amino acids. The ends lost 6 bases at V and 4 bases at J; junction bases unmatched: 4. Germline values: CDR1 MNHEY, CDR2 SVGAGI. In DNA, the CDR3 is TGTGCCAGCAGGCCAGGGGGCCTCTATGGCTACACCTTC. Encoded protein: CASRPGGLYGYTF.

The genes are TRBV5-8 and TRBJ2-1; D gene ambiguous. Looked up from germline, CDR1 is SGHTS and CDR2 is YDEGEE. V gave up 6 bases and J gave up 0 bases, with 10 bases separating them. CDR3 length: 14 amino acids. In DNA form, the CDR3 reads TGTGCCAGCACTTATCCCTTCTCCTACAATGAGCAGTTCTTC. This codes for CASTYPFSYNEQFF. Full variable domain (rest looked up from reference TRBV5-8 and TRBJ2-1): EAGVTQSPTHLIKTRGQQATLRCSPISGHTSVYWYQQALGLGLQFLLWYDEGEERNRGNFPPRFSGRQFPNYSSELNVNALELEDSALYLCASTYPFSYNEQFFGPGTRLTVL.

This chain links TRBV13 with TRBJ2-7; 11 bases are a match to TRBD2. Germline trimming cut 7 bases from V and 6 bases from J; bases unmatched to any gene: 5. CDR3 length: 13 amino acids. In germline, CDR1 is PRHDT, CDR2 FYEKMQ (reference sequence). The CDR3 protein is CASNLAGGSEQYF. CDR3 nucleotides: TGTGCCAGCAACCTAGCGGGAGGCTCCGAGCAGTACTTC.

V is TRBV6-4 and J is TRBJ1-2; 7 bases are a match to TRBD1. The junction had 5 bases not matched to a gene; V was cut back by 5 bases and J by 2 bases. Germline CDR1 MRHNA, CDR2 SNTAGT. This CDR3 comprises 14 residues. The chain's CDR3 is CASSPGTENYGYTF. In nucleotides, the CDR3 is TGTGCCAGCAGTCCCGGGACAGAAAACTATGGCTACACCTTC.

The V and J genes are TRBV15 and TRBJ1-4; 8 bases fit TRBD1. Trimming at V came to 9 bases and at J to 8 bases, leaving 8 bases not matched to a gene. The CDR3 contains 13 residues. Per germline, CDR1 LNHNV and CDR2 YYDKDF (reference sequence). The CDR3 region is CATRTGWDEKLFF. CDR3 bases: TGTGCCACTCGGACAGGGTGGGACGAAAAACTGTTTTTT.

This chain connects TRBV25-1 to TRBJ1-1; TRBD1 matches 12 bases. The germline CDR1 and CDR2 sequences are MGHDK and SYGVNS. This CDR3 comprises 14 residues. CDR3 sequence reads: CASGTGGGGTEAFF. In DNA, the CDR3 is TGTGCGAGCGGGACAGGGGGCGGAGGCACTGAAGCTTTCTTT.

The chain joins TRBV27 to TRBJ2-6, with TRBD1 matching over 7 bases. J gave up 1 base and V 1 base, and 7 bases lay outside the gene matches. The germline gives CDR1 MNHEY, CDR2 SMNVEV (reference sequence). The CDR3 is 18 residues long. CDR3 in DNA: TGTGCCAGCAGTTTATTCAGGGGGTCGGTGTCTGGGGCCAACGTCCTGACTTTC. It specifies CASSLFRGSVSGANVLTF.

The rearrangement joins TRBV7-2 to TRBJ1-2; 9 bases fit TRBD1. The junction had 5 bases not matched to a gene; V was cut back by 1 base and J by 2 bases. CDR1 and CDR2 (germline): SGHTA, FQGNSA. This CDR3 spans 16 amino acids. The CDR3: CASSLVGGQGNYGYTF. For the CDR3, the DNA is TGTGCCAGCAGCTTAGTGGGCGGACAGGGGAACTATGGCTACACCTTC.

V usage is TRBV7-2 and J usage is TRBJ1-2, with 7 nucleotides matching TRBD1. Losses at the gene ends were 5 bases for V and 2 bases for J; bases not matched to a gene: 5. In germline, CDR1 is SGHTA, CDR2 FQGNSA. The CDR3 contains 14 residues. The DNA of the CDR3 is TGTGCCAGCAGCCACGAGGGACAGAACTATGGCTACACCTTC. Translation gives CASSHEGQNYGYTF.

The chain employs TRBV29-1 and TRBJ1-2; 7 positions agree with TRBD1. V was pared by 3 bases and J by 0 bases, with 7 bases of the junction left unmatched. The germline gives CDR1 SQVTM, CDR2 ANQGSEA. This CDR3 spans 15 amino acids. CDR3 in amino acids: CSVDEGARANYGYTF. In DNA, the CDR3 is TGCAGCGTTGATGAGGGGGCGCGGGCTAACTATGGCTACACCTTC.